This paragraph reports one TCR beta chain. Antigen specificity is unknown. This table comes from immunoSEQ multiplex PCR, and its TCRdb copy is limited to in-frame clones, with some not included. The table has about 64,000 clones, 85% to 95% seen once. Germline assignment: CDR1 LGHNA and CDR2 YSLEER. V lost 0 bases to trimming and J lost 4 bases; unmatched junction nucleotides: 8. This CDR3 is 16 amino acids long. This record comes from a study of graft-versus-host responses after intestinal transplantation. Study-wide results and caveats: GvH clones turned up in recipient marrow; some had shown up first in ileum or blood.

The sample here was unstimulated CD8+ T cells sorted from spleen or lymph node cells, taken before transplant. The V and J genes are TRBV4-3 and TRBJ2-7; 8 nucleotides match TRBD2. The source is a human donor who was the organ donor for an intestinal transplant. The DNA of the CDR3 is TGCGCCAGCAGCCAAGATCCGGCGGGAGGTGGATACGAGCAGTACTTC. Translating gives CASSQDPAGGGYEQYF.